These 8 T cell receptor beta chains share one sample of origin, sequenced in a study of blood T cells in healthy people across ages. A sample-barcoded 5' primer and a J-beta primer mix were used in a second PCR of roughly 7 to 11 cycles. Each CDR3 protein gets one entry after TCRdb re-called the 5' RACE reads with MiXCR. This sample has hundreds of thousands of distinct CDR3 sequences; around 45% occur once, and the top ten carry about a third. Sample: blood. The receptors come from a woman in her sixties or seventies in good health.

This clonotype turned up a few times. The CDR3 is CSARGDRGGTDTQYF. In DNA form, the CDR3 reads TGCAGTGCTAGAGGGGACAGGGGCGGCACAGATACGCAGTATTTT. The chain combines TRBV20-1 with TRBJ2-3; TRBD1 matches 10 bases. Trimming removed 1 base from V and 1 base from J; junction bases left unmatched: 2. Germline CDR1 DFQATT, CDR2 SNEGSKA (reference sequence). There are 15 residues in the CDR3.

V gene TRBV15 combines with J gene TRBJ1-2; D is possibly TRBD1 (6 bases). Between the trimmed V and J ends, which lost 3 bases and 3 bases, there was a span of 11 bases. Germline CDR1 is LNHNV and CDR2 is YYDKDF (reference sequence). CDR3 length: 14 residues. In DNA form, the CDR3 reads TGTGCCACCAGCAGTAGGGGGTTAGACTATGGCTACACCTTC. It codes for CATSSRGLDYGYTF.

The sample holds a few counts of this clonotype. V and J are TRBV12-3 or TRBV12-4 and TRBJ2-7; D may be TRBD1 (6 bases). The CDR3 loop spans 13 amino acids. The ends were cut back, 5 bases at V and 6 bases at J, with 14 bases in the middle. The CDR3 protein is CASSLQGRGEQYF. The CDR3 nucleotides are TGTGCCAGCAGTCTACAGGGTAGGGGCGAGCAGTACTTC.

V is TRBV10-3 and J is TRBJ2-1, with TRBD2 matching 10 bases. Losses at the gene ends were 6 bases for V and 10 bases for J; bases not matched to a gene: 12. CDR3 length: 15 amino acids. CDR1 and CDR2 (germline): ENHRY, SYGVKD. The CDR3 spells CAIRPEREGRNEQFF. The CDR3 DNA reads TGTGCCATCAGACCAGAGCGGGAGGGCCGGAACGAGCAGTTCTTC.

The chain has TRBV20-1 and TRBJ1-2, with a possible D match to TRBD1 (6 bases). V lost 5 bases, J lost 0 bases, and 16 bases lay in between. Germline V gives CDR1 DFQATT, CDR2 SNEGSKA (reference sequence). The CDR3 spans 15 residues. The CDR3 sequence: CSASKTGLANYGYTF. In nucleotides, the CDR3 is TGCAGTGCTTCTAAAACAGGGCTAGCTAACTATGGCTACACCTTC.

This sequence joins TRBV29-1 and TRBJ2-7; no clear D. This CDR3 comprises 14 residues. V was clipped by 0 bases and J by 6 bases, with 15 bases between them. Germline-derived CDR1 and CDR2 are SQVTM and ANQGSEA. DNA for the CDR3: TGCAGCGTTGAAGAGGGTGTAATCCGTGTCGAGCAGTACTTC. Translating it yields CSVEEGVIRVEQYF.

The chain recombines TRBV20-1 with TRBJ2-7; 10 bases map to TRBD1. CDR1 is DFQATT, CDR2 SNEGSKA, per germline (reference sequence). This CDR3 has 16 residues. With V trimmed by 0 bases and J by 2 bases, 7 bases remained unmatched. CDR3 protein: CSARDPGQGPAYEQYF. The CDR3 DNA sequence: TGCAGTGCTAGAGATCCGGGACAGGGGCCAGCCTACGAGCAGTACTTC.

V and J are TRBV18 and TRBJ1-4; D perhaps matches TRBD1 (5 bases). This CDR3 region has 14 residues. Looked up from germline, CDR1 is KGHSH and CDR2 is LQKENI. V lost 3 bases and J 12 bases, leaving 17 bases between the germline ends. The CDR3 loop is CASSPGLSNEELFF. The CDR3 coding sequence is TGTGCCAGCTCACCGGGACTGAGCAATGAGGAACTGTTTTTT.